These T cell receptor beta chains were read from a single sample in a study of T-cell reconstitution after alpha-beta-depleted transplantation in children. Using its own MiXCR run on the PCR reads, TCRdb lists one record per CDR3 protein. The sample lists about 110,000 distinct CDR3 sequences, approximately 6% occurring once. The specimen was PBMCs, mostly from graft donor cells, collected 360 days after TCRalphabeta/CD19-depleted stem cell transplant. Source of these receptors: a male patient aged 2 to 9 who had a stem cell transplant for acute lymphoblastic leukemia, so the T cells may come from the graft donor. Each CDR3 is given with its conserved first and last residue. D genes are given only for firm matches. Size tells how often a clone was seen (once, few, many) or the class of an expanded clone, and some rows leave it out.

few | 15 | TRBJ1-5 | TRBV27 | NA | CASSFTHLLNQPQHF | TGTGCCAGCAGTTTTACTCACTTACTCAATCAGCCCCAGCATTTT
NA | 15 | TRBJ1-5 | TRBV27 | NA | CASSLSGGLGQPQHF | TGTGCCAGCAGTTTATCAGGGGGGCTCGGGCAGCCCCAGCATTTT
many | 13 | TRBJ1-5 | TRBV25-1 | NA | CASAGQVGQPQHF | TGTGCCAGCGCGGGACAAGTAGGACAGCCCCAGCATTTT
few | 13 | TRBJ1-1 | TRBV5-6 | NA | CASSLELNTEAFF | TGTGCCAGCAGCTTGGAGCTGAACACTGAAGCTTTCTTT
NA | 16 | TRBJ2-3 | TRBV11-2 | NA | CASSYPRDISTDTQYF | TGTGCCAGCAGCTACCCCCGGGACATTAGCACAGATACGCAGTATTTT
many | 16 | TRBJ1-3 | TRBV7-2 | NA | CASSLARSHSGNTIYF | TGTGCCAGCAGCTTAGCGAGGAGCCACTCTGGAAACACCATATATTTT
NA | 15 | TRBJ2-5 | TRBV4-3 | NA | CASSQDIRVQETQYF | TGCGCCAGCAGCCAAGATATTAGGGTCCAAGAGACCCAGTACTTC
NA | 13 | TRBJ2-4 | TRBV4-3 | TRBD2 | CASSQDGGANQYF | TGCGCCAGCAGCCAAGACGGGGGGGCCAACCAGTACTTC
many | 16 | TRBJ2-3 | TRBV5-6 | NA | CASTVVPLGGTDTQYF | TGTGCCAGCACCGTTGTTCCATTAGGGGGGACAGATACGCAGTATTTT
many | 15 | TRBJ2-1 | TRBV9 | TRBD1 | CASSRQGSSYNEQFF | TGTGCCAGCAGTCGACAGGGGAGCTCCTACAATGAGCAGTTCTTC
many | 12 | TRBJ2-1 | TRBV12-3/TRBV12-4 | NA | CASTLEGNEQFF | TGTGCCAGCACCCTAGAGGGCAATGAGCAGTTCTTC
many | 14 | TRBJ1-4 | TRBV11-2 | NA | CASTLEARDEKLFF | TGTGCCAGCACCCTAGAGGCGCGGGATGAAAAACTGTTTTTT
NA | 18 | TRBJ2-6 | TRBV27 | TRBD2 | CASSPDAGGGSGANVLTF | TGTGCCAGCAGTCCAGACGCGGGAGGGGGATCTGGGGCCAACGTCCTGACTTTC
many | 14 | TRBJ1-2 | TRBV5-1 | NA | CASSYGGSNYGYTF | TGCGCCAGCAGCTATGGCGGTTCTAACTATGGCTACACCTTC
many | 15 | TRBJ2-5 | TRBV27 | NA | CASSLSRSGQETQYF | TGTGCCAGCAGTTTATCGAGGAGCGGGCAAGAGACCCAGTACTTC
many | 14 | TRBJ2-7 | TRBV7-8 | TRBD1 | CASTKGTGTYEQYF | TGTGCCAGCACTAAGGGGACAGGGACCTACGAGCAGTACTTC
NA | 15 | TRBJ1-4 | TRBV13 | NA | CASSPPHRVWEKLFF | TGTGCCAGCAGCCCGCCTCACAGGGTATGGGAAAAACTGTTTTTT
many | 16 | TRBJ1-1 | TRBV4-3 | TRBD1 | CASRQGAGFDHTEAFF | TGCGCCAGCAGGCAGGGGGCCGGATTTGATCACACTGAAGCTTTCTTT
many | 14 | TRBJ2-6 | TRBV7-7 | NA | CASSFSSGANVLTF | TGTGCCAGCAGCTTCAGCTCTGGGGCCAACGTCCTGACTTTC
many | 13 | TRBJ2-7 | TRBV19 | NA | CASSISFSYEQYF | TGTGCCAGTAGTATAAGTTTCTCCTACGAGCAGTACTTC
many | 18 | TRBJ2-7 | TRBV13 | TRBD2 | CASSAGGLAGEYSYEQYF | TGTGCCAGCAGCGCGGGGGGTCTAGCGGGGGAGTACTCCTACGAGCAGTACTTC
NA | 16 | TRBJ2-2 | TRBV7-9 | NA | CASSLAGGMNTGELFF | TGTGCCAGCAGCCTTGCGGGCGGGATGAACACCGGGGAGCTGTTTTTT
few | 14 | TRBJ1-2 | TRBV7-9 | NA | CASSQAGYYYGYTF | TGTGCCAGCAGCCAGGCAGGGTACTACTATGGCTACACCTTC
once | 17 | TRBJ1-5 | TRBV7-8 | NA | CASSSSRRGSGNQPQHF | TGTGCCAGCAGCTCCTCCCGTCGGGGATCGGGAAATCAGCCCCAGCATTTT
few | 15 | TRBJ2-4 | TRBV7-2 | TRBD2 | CASGRGGGPAHIQYF | TGTGCCAGCGGACGAGGCGGGGGGCCCGCTCACATTCAGTACTTC
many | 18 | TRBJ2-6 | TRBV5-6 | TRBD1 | CASSLTGQASSGANVLTF | TGTGCCAGCAGCTTGACGGGACAGGCCAGCTCTGGGGCCAACGTCCTGACTTTC
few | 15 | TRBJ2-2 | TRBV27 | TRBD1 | CASSPPDRGPGELFF | TGTGCCAGCAGCCCACCGGACAGGGGACCCGGGGAGCTGTTTTTT
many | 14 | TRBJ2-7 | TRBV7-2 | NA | CASSFRPGPEEQYF | TGTGCCAGCAGCTTTCGTCCGGGCCCCGAAGAGCAGTACTTC
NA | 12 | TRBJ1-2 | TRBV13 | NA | CASSWESGGYTF | TGTGCCAGCAGCTGGGAGAGCGGGGGCTACACCTTC
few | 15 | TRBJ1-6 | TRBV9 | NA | CASSEGGQGGSPLHF | TGTGCCAGCAGCGAGGGGGGGCAGGGCGGTTCACCCCTCCACTTT
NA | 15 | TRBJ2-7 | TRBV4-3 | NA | CASSQSVTSLDEQYF | TGCGCCAGCAGCCAATCCGTGACTAGTCTCGACGAGCAGTACTTC
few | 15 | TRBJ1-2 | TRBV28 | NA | CASSLRGGTNYGYTF | TGTGCCAGCAGCCTCCGAGGGGGGACTAACTATGGCTACACCTTC
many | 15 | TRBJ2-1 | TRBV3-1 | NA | CASSQILGTYNEQFF | TGTGCCAGCAGCCAAATCCTTGGTACCTACAATGAGCAGTTCTTC
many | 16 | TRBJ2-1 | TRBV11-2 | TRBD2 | CASSSSRGLASTEQFF | TGTGCCAGCAGCTCCTCCCGAGGACTAGCGTCGACCGAGCAGTTCTTC
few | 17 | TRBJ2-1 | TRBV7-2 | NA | CASSPPLQSPIYNEQFF | TGTGCCAGCAGCCCCCCCCTACAGTCCCCGATCTACAATGAGCAGTTCTTC
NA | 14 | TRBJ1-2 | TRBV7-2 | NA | CASSLGPLGLGYTF | TGTGCCAGCAGCTTAGGACCTCTGGGTCTTGGCTACACCTTC
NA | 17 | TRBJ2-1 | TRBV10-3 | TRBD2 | CAISESWLAGEINEQFF | TGTGCCATCAGTGAGTCGTGGCTAGCGGGGGAAATTAATGAGCAGTTCTTC
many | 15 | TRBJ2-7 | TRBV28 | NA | CASSLIRDISYEQYF | TGTGCCAGCAGCCTAATCCGGGACATCTCCTACGAGCAGTACTTC
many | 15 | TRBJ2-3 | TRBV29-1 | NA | CSVEERGGTTDTQYF | TGCAGCGTTGAAGAAAGAGGCGGGACCACAGATACGCAGTATTTT
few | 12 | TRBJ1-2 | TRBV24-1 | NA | CATRDDYYGYTF | TGTGCCACCAGGGACGACTACTATGGCTACACCTTC
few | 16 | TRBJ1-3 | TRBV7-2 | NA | CASSLTGGRSGNTIYF | TGTGCCAGCAGCTTAACGGGGGGCCGCTCTGGAAACACCATATATTTT
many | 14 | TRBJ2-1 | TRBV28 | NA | CASSLISAGNEQFF | TGTGCCAGCAGTTTAATTAGCGCCGGAAATGAGCAGTTCTTC
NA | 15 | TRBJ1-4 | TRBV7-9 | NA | CASSLIGGRNEKLFF | TGTGCCAGCAGCTTAATAGGCGGAAGGAATGAAAAACTGTTTTTT
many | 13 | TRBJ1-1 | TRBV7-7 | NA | CASSSDVNTEAFF | TGTGCTAGCAGCTCCGACGTGAACACTGAAGCTTTCTTT
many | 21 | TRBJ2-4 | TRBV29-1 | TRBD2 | CSVERGGFLAGKDLAKNIQYF | TGCAGCGTTGAAAGGGGGGGCTTTCTAGCGGGAAAGGACCTAGCCAAAAACATTCAGTACTTC
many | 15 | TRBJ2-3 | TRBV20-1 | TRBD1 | CSAGQGTTKRNTQYF | TGCAGTGCAGGACAGGGGACTACAAAGAGGAATACGCAGTATTTT
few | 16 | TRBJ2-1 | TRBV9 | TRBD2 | CASSVETSGRAREQFF | TGTGCCAGCAGCGTAGAAACTAGCGGGAGGGCCCGGGAGCAGTTCTTC
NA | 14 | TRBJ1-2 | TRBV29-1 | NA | CSVLPGAFNYGYTF | TGCAGCGTTCTACCAGGGGCGTTTAACTATGGCTACACCTTC
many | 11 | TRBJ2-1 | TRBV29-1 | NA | CSVEWGNEQFF | TGCAGCGTTGAGTGGGGTAATGAGCAGTTCTTC
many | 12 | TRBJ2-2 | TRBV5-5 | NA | CASSLAVGELFF | TGTGCCAGCAGCTTGGCGGTCGGGGAGCTGTTTTTT
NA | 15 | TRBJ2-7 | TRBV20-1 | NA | CSANHRESYSYEQYF | TGCAGTGCTAACCATCGGGAAAGTTACTCCTACGAGCAGTACTTC
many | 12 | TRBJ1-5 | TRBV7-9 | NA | CASSLPRDRQHF | TGTGCCAGCAGCTTACCTCGGGACCGCCAGCATTTT
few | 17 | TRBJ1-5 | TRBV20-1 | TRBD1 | CSARDWTGKEGNQPQHF | TGCAGTGCTAGAGATTGGACAGGGAAGGAGGGCAATCAGCCCCAGCATTTT